This record looks at one TCR beta chain sequence and its context. Sequencing was performed with immunoSEQ multiplex PCR; in TCRdb, only in-frame clones are kept and a portion is missing. The sample has just over 350,000 clones, roughly 87% seen once. These data belong to a study of blood T cell repertoires in COVID-19. Whole-study context: Specimens from acute and convalescent COVID-19 originated in the United States, Italy and Spain.

Germline V lookup: CDR1 SNHLY, CDR2 FYNNEI. There are 19 residues in the CDR3. The J segment lost 0 bases and the V segment lost 0 bases, leaving 8 bases of the junction unmatched. The sequenced sample consisted of PBMCs or T cells enriched from blood (not recorded which). The sequence was collected from a woman aged 25 to 45 who had recovered from COVID-19. The gene calls are TRBV2 and TRBJ2-3; 11 bases are shared with TRBD2. Here the CDR3 reads CASSEAGLAGKPSTDTQYF. DNA of the CDR3: TGTGCCAGCAGTGAAGCCGGACTAGCGGGCAAACCTAGCACAGATACGCAGTATTTT.